The 29 T cell receptor beta chains below were found in one sample sequenced in a study of blood T cell repertoires in COVID-19. Generated by immunoSEQ multiplex PCR, the TCRdb table keeps only in-frame clones and is missing some. Of 180,000 or so clones detected, roughly 86% appear once; the ten largest clones hold less than 1%. The sequenced sample was peripheral blood. The receptors here all came from a man between 18 and 35 years old with acute or convalescent COVID-19.

The V gene is TRBV9, the J gene TRBJ1-2; 12 positions agree with TRBD1. The V segment lost 3 bases and the J segment 6 bases; nucleotides outside the gene matches: 9. This CDR3 has 16 amino acids. The germline CDR1 and CDR2 sequences are SGDLS and YYNGEE. For the CDR3, the DNA is TGTGCCAGCAGCGCTCGGGACAGGGGGCATACTGATGGCTACACCTTC. Protein sequence: CASSARDRGHTDGYTF.

The chain has TRBV19 and TRBJ2-5; D remains ambiguous. The V end lost 1 base, the J end lost 5 bases, and 2 bases lay between the germline ends. The germline gives CDR1 LNHDA, CDR2 SQIVND (reference sequence). The CDR3 has 11 amino acids. The CDR3 loop is CASSIAETQYF. The CDR3 DNA reads TGTGCCAGTAGTATAGCGGAGACCCAGTACTTC.

The chain carries TRBV11-2 and TRBJ1-1; maybe TRBD1 (6 bases). The V and J ends lost 5 bases and 2 bases respectively, with 18 bases between them. From germline, CDR1 is SGHAT and CDR2 FQNNGV. The CDR3 contains 16 residues. The CDR3 protein is CASSLGGGTLNTEAFF. The CDR3 nucleotides read TGTGCCAGCAGCCTGGGGGGGGGCACACTCAACACTGAAGCTTTCTTT.

The chain has TRBV6-5 and TRBJ1-5; TRBD1 matches 7 bases. Per the germline V gene, CDR1 is MNHEY and CDR2 is SVGAGI. V lost 8 bases to trimming and J lost 5 bases; unmatched junction nucleotides: 12. The CDR3 runs to 15 residues. The CDR3 here is CASAQTGYLDQPQHF. CDR3 coding DNA: TGTGCCAGCGCGCAGACAGGGTATTTGGATCAGCCCCAGCATTTT.

The V and J genes are TRBV18 and TRBJ2-1; 12 bases line up with TRBD2. CDR3 length: 16 amino acids. The junction had 3 bases not matched to a gene; V was cut back by 1 base and J by 5 bases. Germline V CDR1 and CDR2: KGHSH, LQKENI. The CDR3 region has the DNA TGTGCCAGCTCACCACAGACTAGCGGGGGTAACAATGAGCAGTTCTTC. Translated: CASSPQTSGGNNEQFF.

V usage is TRBV18 and J usage is TRBJ2-1, with 8 bases identical to TRBD1. This CDR3 comprises 14 residues. Per the germline V gene, CDR1 is KGHSH and CDR2 is LQKENI. V shed 3 bases, J shed 7 bases, and the junction held 5 bases outside the gene matches. The DNA for the CDR3 is TGTGCCAGCTCACCGCGGACAGGGTCGAATGAGCAGTTCTTC. Translation: CASSPRTGSNEQFF.

The chain's CDR3 is CASSYGRKGYYGYTF. CDR3 in DNA: TGTGCCAGCAGTTACGGACGCAAGGGGTACTATGGCTACACCTTC. The rearrangement joins TRBV6-5 to TRBJ1-2; maybe TRBD1 (5 bases). Trimming removed 2 bases at V and 3 bases at J, with 13 bases between. CDR3 size: 15 residues. In germline, CDR1 is MNHEY, CDR2 SVGAGI.

V gene TRBV9 combines with J gene TRBJ2-3; unclear D gene. V lost 4 bases to trimming and J lost 2 bases, with 5 bases between them. Germline V lookup: CDR1 SGDLS, CDR2 YYNGEE. The CDR3 is made up of 12 amino acids. CDR3 sequence (DNA): TGTGCCAGCAGCCTATACACAGATACGCAGTATTTT. Protein sequence: CASSLYTDTQYF. Filled out from reference TRBV9 and TRBJ2-3, the complete variable domain reads DSGVTQTPKHLITATGQRVTLRCSPRSGDLSVYWYQQSLDQGLQFLIQYYNGEERAKGNILERFSAQQFPDLHSELNLSSLELGDSALYFCASSLYTDTQYFGPGTRLTVL.

The V call is TRBV19, the J call TRBJ1-2; 8 bases line up with TRBD1. Germline CDR1 is LNHDA and CDR2 is SQIVND (reference sequence). CDR3 size: 14 residues. V lost 4 bases and J lost 4; bases outside the gene matches: 5. CDR3 nucleotides: TGTGCCAGTAGTAGGGGACAGGAAAGCTATGGCTACACCTTC. Translation: CASSRGQESYGYTF.

The chain joins TRBV2 to TRBJ2-2; no clear D. Trimming stripped 6 bases from V and 6 bases from J, with 14 bases between. The CDR3 runs 14 residues. The germline V gene encodes CDR1 SNHLY and CDR2 FYNNEI. As DNA, the CDR3 is TGTGCCAGCAGGTATTCCGACAATCCCGGGGAGCTGTTTTTT. It yields the protein CASRYSDNPGELFF. Together with reference TRBV2 and TRBJ2-2, the CDR3 gives the full variable domain: EPEVTQTPSHQVTQMGQEVILRCVPISNHLYFYWYRQILGQKVEFLVSFYNNEISEKSEIFDDQFSVERPDGSNFTLKIRSTKLEDSAMYFCASRYSDNPGELFFGEGSRLTVL.

The chain links TRBV4-1 to TRBJ1-5, with D perhaps TRBD1 (6 bases). The CDR3 length is 15 residues. V shed 1 base and J shed 4 bases, with 11 bases lying between them. Germline assignment: CDR1 MGHRA and CDR2 YSYEKL. CDR3: CASSQVAGTNQPQHF. The DNA for the CDR3 is TGCGCCAGCAGCCAAGTGGCAGGGACAAATCAGCCCCAGCATTTT.

This chain joins TRBV5-1 and TRBJ1-5; 10 bases fit TRBD1. Per the germline V gene, CDR1 is SGHRS and CDR2 is YFSETQ. The length of the CDR3 is 14 residues. V trimming: 4 bases; J trimming: 5 bases; junction bases outside the gene matches: 3. The DNA of the CDR3 is TGCGCCAGCAGCGAGGGGACAGGGGATCAGCCCCAGCATTTT. Residues: CASSEGTGDQPQHF.

The chain carries TRBV6-5 and TRBJ2-1, with unresolved D. The CDR3 covers 13 residues. Trimming took off 8 bases at V and 3 bases at J, with 11 bases between the two ends. Germline CDR1 reads MNHEY; CDR2 reads SVGAGI. The CDR3 here is CASEKEYYNEQFF. The DNA for the CDR3 is TGTGCCAGCGAGAAAGAATACTACAATGAGCAGTTCTTC.

The V gene is TRBV3-1 (or the pseudogene TRBV3-2), the J gene TRBJ2-2; the D gene is possibly TRBD2 (6 bases). The CDR3 runs 17 residues. The germline V gene has CDR1 LGHDT and CDR2 YNNKEL (reference sequence). Trimming took off 1 base at V and 2 bases at J, with 14 bases between the two ends. The CDR3: CASSQVAGSFNTGELFF. The CDR3 bases are TGTGCCAGCAGCCAAGTTGCGGGGTCCTTCAACACCGGGGAGCTGTTTTTT.

In this sample, this clone turned up a few times. CDR3 region: CASSEFGGANEKLFF. DNA for the CDR3: TGTGCCAGCAGTGAATTTGGGGGGGCGAACGAAAAACTGTTTTTT. The V call is TRBV6-1, the J call TRBJ1-4; D is perhaps TRBD1 (6 bases). Per the germline V gene, CDR1 is MNHNS and CDR2 is SASEGT. Between the trimmed V and J ends, which lost 2 bases and 8 bases, there was a span of 15 bases. The CDR3 spans 15 residues.

V usage is TRBV6-1 and J usage is TRBJ2-3; possible D gene TRBD2, 6 bases. This CDR3 is 16 amino acids long. Germline-derived CDR1 and CDR2 are MNHNS and SASEGT. Trimming removed 2 bases from V and 8 bases from J, with 20 bases in between. The CDR3 reads CASSEFVGTSGATQYF. CDR3 in DNA: TGTGCCAGCAGTGAATTTGTAGGGACTTCTGGGGCTACGCAGTATTTT.

The chain joins TRBV3-1 (or the pseudogene TRBV3-2) to TRBJ1-1; the match to TRBD1 covers 7 bases. The CDR3 loop spans 17 amino acids. Per the germline V gene, CDR1 is LGHDT and CDR2 is YNNKEL (reference sequence). J lost 3 bases, V lost 3 bases, and 13 bases had no gene match. Here the CDR3 DNA reads TGTGCCAGCAGCCATACAGGGGCGGGTGCGGTTTACACTGAAGCTTTCTTT. This sequence encodes CASSHTGAGAVYTEAFF.

The V call is TRBV5-8, the J call TRBJ2-7, with D tentatively TRBD1 (5 bases). This CDR3 is built from 14 residues. The V gene's germline CDR1 is SGHTS and CDR2 YDEGEE. The V end lost 6 bases, the J end lost 0 bases, and 13 bases lay between the germline ends. Here the CDR3 DNA reads TGTGCCAGCAACGACAGCGAAAGCTCCTACGAGCAGTACGTC. It translates to CASNDSESSYEQYV.

The gene calls are TRBV7-6 and TRBJ2-1; 9 bases match TRBD2. Germline values: CDR1 SGHVS, CDR2 FNYEAQ. The CDR3 totals 19 residues. V lost 1 base to trimming and J lost 9 bases; unmatched junction nucleotides: 19. As DNA, the CDR3 is TGTGCCAGCAGCTTAGAGGGAGGTGCTAGCGGGGCCAAACCTGGTGAGCAGTTCTTC. It codes for CASSLEGGASGAKPGEQFF.

This chain joins TRBV5-1 and TRBJ2-2, with D maybe TRBD2 (6 bases). CDR3 length: 16 residues. The ends were cut back, 1 base at V and 1 base at J, with 11 bases in the middle. Germline lookup yields CDR1 SGHRS and CDR2 YFSETQ. For the CDR3, the DNA is TGCGCCAGCAGCTTGCGGGACTTGGTGAACACCGGGGAGCTGTTTTTT. Its protein is CASSLRDLVNTGELFF.

The chain combines TRBV2 with TRBJ2-2; D is unclear. The germline CDR1 and CDR2 sequences are SNHLY and FYNNEI. CDR3 length equals 13 residues. V lost 5 bases to trimming and J lost 5 bases, with 9 bases between them. In DNA form, the CDR3 reads TGTGCCAGCAGTCGCGACAATACCGGGGAGCTGTTTTTT. It specifies CASSRDNTGELFF.

The chain combines TRBV2 with TRBJ2-4; 8 bases are a match to TRBD1. In germline, CDR1 is SNHLY, CDR2 FYNNEI. J was trimmed by 4 bases and V by 9 bases; bases with no gene match: 5. This CDR3 has 13 residues. Written as DNA, the CDR3 is TGTGCCAGGATGGACAGGGAAAAAAACATTCAGTACTTC. It yields the protein CARMDREKNIQYF.

This clone showed up just a few times. In DNA form, the CDR3 reads TGTGCCAGCAGCCCCGGTCTGGGGAGGAATGAGCAGTTCTTC. As protein: CASSPGLGRNEQFF. The V call is TRBV4-2, the J call TRBJ2-1; weak D call: TRBD2 (6 bases). The CDR3 totals 14 residues. Germline V gene sequence: CDR1 LGHNA, CDR2 YNFKEQ. Trimming removed 4 bases at V and 7 bases at J, with 14 bases between.

Concerning this clone itself: The same CDR3 can be traced to other DNA sequences in this sample. Here the CDR3 reads CASSLAGGLGDTQYF. The CDR3 DNA reads as TGCGCCAGCAGCTTGGCAGGGGGCCTCGGAGATACGCAGTATTTT. The rearrangement joins TRBV5-1 to TRBJ2-3, with TRBD1 identical over 8 bases. The junction had 5 bases not matched to a gene; V was cut back by 0 bases and J by 5 bases. Germline V gene data show CDR1 as SGHRS and CDR2 as YFSETQ. The CDR3 loop spans 15 amino acids.

This clone was observed a single time. The chain joins TRBV10-2 to TRBJ2-1; D call uncertain. V was pared by 6 bases and J by 7 bases, with 7 bases between. Germline V gene lookup returns CDR1 WSHSY and CDR2 SAAADI. This CDR3 region has 11 residues. In DNA, the CDR3 is TGCGCCAGCAGCTCGCAGAATGAGCAGTTCTTC. Its protein is CASSSQNEQFF.

The chain has TRBV19 and TRBJ1-1; no reliable D call. Germline V gene data show CDR1 as LNHDA and CDR2 as SQIVND (reference sequence). V dropped 5 bases and J dropped 2 bases, with 9 bases sitting between them. This CDR3 contains 13 residues. CDR3 in DNA: TGTGCCAGTAGTTGGGCAGGCAACACTGAAGCTTTCTTT. Its protein is CASSWAGNTEAFF.

The chain has TRBV3-1 (or the pseudogene TRBV3-2) and TRBJ1-1; possible D gene TRBD1, 6 bases. The CDR3 covers 17 residues. V shed 0 bases and J shed 4 bases, with 18 bases lying between them. In germline, CDR1 is LGHDT, CDR2 YNNKEL (reference sequence). CDR3 sequence: CASSQDLGMGGGTEAFF. DNA of the CDR3: TGTGCCAGCAGCCAAGATTTGGGCATGGGAGGGGGCACTGAAGCTTTCTTT.

J is TRBJ1-2 and V is TRBV27; 9 bases align to TRBD1. The germline gives CDR1 MNHEY, CDR2 SMNVEV (reference sequence). The CDR3 consists of 19 residues. V gave up 3 bases and J gave up 5 bases; unmatched junction bases: 19. The CDR3 region is CASSFLGDPGQGRGYGYTF. Written as DNA, the CDR3 is TGTGCCAGCAGTTTTTTGGGTGACCCCGGACAGGGGAGAGGGTATGGCTACACCTTC.

The chain is built from TRBV7-9 and TRBJ2-7; D is perhaps TRBD1 (5 bases). Germline-derived CDR1 and CDR2 are SEHNR and FQNEAQ (reference sequence). Trimming took 6 bases from V and 2 from J, leaving 14 bases between them. The CDR3 loop spans 14 amino acids. CDR3 in amino acids: CASSSLTVTYEQYF. CDR3 sequence (DNA): TGTGCCAGCAGTTCTTTGACAGTCACCTACGAGCAGTACTTC.